A selection of T cell receptor beta chains follows, all from one sample in a study of cytomegalovirus exposure and HLA in healthy donors. Assay: immunoSEQ multiplex PCR; the TCRdb copy retains only in-frame clones and omits some. The sample lists under 200,000 clones, more than 80% seen once, with around 2.7% in the top ten. The specimen sequenced was PBMCs. These receptor sequences come from a woman younger than 30 in good health and CMV-seropositive. The CDR3 runs from the conserved cysteine through the conserved F or W. The order of the fields is V gene, clone size, J gene, D gene, CDR3 protein, CDR3 DNA. D genes are given only for firm matches. The listing skips clone size in some rows; elsewhere it reads once, few, many or a size class.

V: TRBV5-1; size: NA; J: TRBJ1-1; D: NA; CDR3: CASSRAGKDTEAFF; DNA: TGCGCCAGCAGCAGGGCAGGGAAGGACACTGAAGCTTTCTTT
V: TRBV15; size: NA; J: TRBJ1-2; D: TRBD1; CDR3: CATSAGTGYGYTF; DNA: TGTGCCACCAGCGCCGGGACAGGGTACGGCTACACCTTC
V: TRBV7-2; size: NA; J: TRBJ1-2; D: TRBD1; CDR3: CASRSQLGTGYGYTF; DNA: TGTGCCAGCAGATCCCAACTAGGGACAGGGTATGGCTACACCTTC
V: TRBV27; size: NA; J: TRBJ2-3; D: TRBD2; CDR3: CASSLLAGSTDTQYF; DNA: TGTGCCAGCAGCCTCCTAGCGGGGAGCACAGATACGCAGTATTTT
V: TRBV5-6; size: once; J: TRBJ1-2; D: TRBD1; CDR3: CASSPTGRIYGYTF; DNA: TGTGCCAGCAGCCCGACAGGGAGGATCTATGGCTACACCTTC
V: TRBV7-9; size: NA; J: TRBJ2-7; D: NA; CDR3: CASSTASGPPYEQYF; DNA: TGTGCCAGCAGCACCGCCTCAGGTCCTCCTTACGAGCAGTACTTC
V: TRBV7-9; size: NA; J: TRBJ2-2; D: NA; CDR3: CASSANRVATGELFF; DNA: TGTGCCAGCAGCGCAAACAGGGTGGCCACCGGGGAGCTGTTTTTT
V: TRBV6-1; size: NA; J: TRBJ2-3; D: NA; CDR3: CASSDGVGSTDTQYF; DNA: TGTGCCAGCAGTGACGGGGTGGGGAGCACAGATACGCAGTATTTT
V: TRBV6-4; size: NA; J: TRBJ2-3; D: TRBD2; CDR3: CASSRLAGSDTQYF; DNA: TGTGCCAGCAGCCGACTAGCGGGGTCGGATACGCAGTATTTT
V: TRBV5-1; size: NA; J: TRBJ2-1; D: NA; CDR3: CASSLEGNEQFF; DNA: TGCGCCAGCAGCTTGGAGGGGAATGAGCAGTTCTTC
V: TRBV27; size: NA; J: TRBJ2-3; D: NA; CDR3: CASSLFGSKADTQYF; DNA: TGTGCCAGCAGTTTATTCGGGAGTAAGGCAGATACGCAGTATTTT
V: TRBV5-6; size: NA; J: TRBJ1-1; D: TRBD1; CDR3: CASSPRGRTEAFF; DNA: TGTGCCAGCAGCCCCAGGGGGCGCACTGAAGCTTTCTTT
V: TRBV5-1; size: NA; J: TRBJ1-4; D: TRBD1; CDR3: CASSLGGQGSEKLFF; DNA: TGCGCCAGCAGCTTGGGGGGACAGGGTTCTGAAAAACTGTTTTTT
V: TRBV7-6; size: NA; J: TRBJ2-6; D: NA; CDR3: CASSLGGASGANVLTF; DNA: TGTGCCAGCAGCTTAGGCGGAGCCTCTGGGGCCAACGTCCTGACTTTC
V: TRBV27; size: NA; J: TRBJ2-1; D: TRBD2; CDR3: CASRASGYEQFF; DNA: TGTGCCAGCAGGGCTAGCGGGTACGAGCAGTTCTTC
V: TRBV7-2; size: NA; J: TRBJ2-1; D: NA; CDR3: CASSPRQIYNEQFF; DNA: TGTGCCAGCAGCCCCCGACAGATTTACAATGAGCAGTTCTTC
V: TRBV7-9; size: NA; J: TRBJ1-2; D: NA; CDR3: CASSLGDYGYTF; DNA: TGTGCCAGCAGCTTGGGCGACTATGGCTACACCTTC
V: TRBV11-2; size: NA; J: TRBJ2-1; D: TRBD1; CDR3: CASRPRQGGSYNEQFF; DNA: TGTGCCAGCAGGCCCCGACAGGGTGGGTCCTACAATGAGCAGTTCTTC
V: TRBV28; size: NA; J: TRBJ2-7; D: TRBD1; CDR3: CASSLTSTGISYEQYF; DNA: TGTGCCAGCAGTTTAACCTCGACAGGGATCTCCTACGAGCAGTACTTC
V: TRBV6-4; size: NA; J: TRBJ2-2; D: TRBD1; CDR3: CASSKDRVNTGELFF; DNA: TGTGCCAGCAGTAAGGACAGGGTGAACACCGGGGAGCTGTTTTTT
V: TRBV4-3; size: NA; J: TRBJ2-1; D: TRBD1; CDR3: CASSQEQGATEQFF; DNA: TGCGCCAGCAGCCAAGAACAGGGGGCAACTGAGCAGTTCTTC
V: TRBV9; size: NA; J: TRBJ2-7; D: NA; CDR3: CASSAWTGDYEQYF; DNA: TGTGCCAGCAGCGCCTGGACGGGAGACTACGAGCAGTACTTC
V: TRBV9; size: NA; J: TRBJ2-5; D: TRBD1; CDR3: CASSATGTGGGETQYF; DNA: TGTGCCAGCAGCGCCACCGGGACAGGGGGCGGCGAGACCCAGTACTTC
V: TRBV5-5; size: NA; J: TRBJ2-7; D: TRBD2; CDR3: CASSARTSGMYEQYF; DNA: TGTGCCAGCAGCGCCAGGACTAGCGGGATGTACGAGCAGTACTTC
V: TRBV29-1; size: NA; J: TRBJ2-4; D: TRBD1; CDR3: CSVVNRGLVTQYF; DNA: TGCAGCGTTGTCAACAGGGGGCTGGTAACTCAGTACTTC